These T cell receptor beta chains were read from a single sample in a study of blood T cell repertoires in COVID-19. Some clones are missing from TCRdb's copy, which holds only in-frame ones; the method was immunoSEQ multiplex PCR. The table records more than 95,000 clones, about 74% of them present only once. Sequencing was performed on peripheral blood. The receptors come from a man older than 75 with COVID-19, enrolled during active disease. Each CDR3 is given with its conserved first and last residue. The size entry is marked missing in some rows and otherwise reads once, few, many or a size class.

size,J,V,CDR3
NA,TRBJ1-5,TRBV10-2,CASREQGNQPQHF
NA,TRBJ2-7,TRBV11-1,CASSQRTSDGQYF
NA,TRBJ1-3,TRBV7-2,CASTIYEGNTIYF
NA,TRBJ1-2,TRBV6-5,CASSYDTGYGYTF
NA,TRBJ2-7,TRBV7-9,CASSPGTGKTYEQYF
NA,TRBJ2-6,TRBV2,CASGSQGRSGANVLTF
NA,TRBJ2-1,TRBV7-9,CASRTTSGHNEQFF
NA,TRBJ2-3,TRBV30,CAWAGLATRTDTQYF
few,TRBJ2-5,TRBV28,CASSHRDREWETQYF
once,TRBJ2-7,TRBV28,CASSSDGGSYEQYF
once,TRBJ1-4,TRBV10-3,CAISESIGLPEKLFF
NA,TRBJ2-7,TRBV27,CASSLGDSLYEQYF
once,TRBJ2-5,TRBV18,CASSLDFGAQYF
few,TRBJ1-2,TRBV11-2,CASSKALGDGYTF
NA,TRBJ2-3,TRBV27,CASTSGTGGTDTQYF
few,TRBJ2-1,TRBV14,CASSQRRLAKASYNEQFF
NA,TRBJ2-2,TRBV28,CASTSSGTGELFF
once,TRBJ1-1,TRBV6-5,CASSRQVNTEAFF
NA,TRBJ2-2,TRBV7-9,CASSLPGQGPTGELFF
NA,TRBJ1-2,TRBV24-1,CATSDPGTGGLDGYTF
NA,TRBJ1-2,TRBV4-2,CASSQDGGQDQRGYTF
NA,TRBJ2-3,TRBV6-6,CASSLTSGRVDTQYF
NA,TRBJ2-7,TRBV29-1,CSVEGPDRGSYEQYF
few,TRBJ2-3,TRBV4-2,CASSPEGSTDTQYF
once,TRBJ2-2,TRBV12-5,CASGLRRMNTGELFF
NA,TRBJ1-5,TRBV5-8,CASSEGTGGDQPQHF
NA,TRBJ2-1,TRBV5-1,CASSLTASRNEQFF
NA,TRBJ2-1,TRBV6-5,CASSYSREQFF
NA,TRBJ2-3,TRBV28,CASRRTSAGADTQYF
NA,TRBJ2-7,TRBV2,CASRGLAGGYEQYF
NA,TRBJ2-1,TRBV19,CASGGGRNSGNEQFF
once,TRBJ1-2,TRBV23-1,CASAPPGMNDGYTF
few,TRBJ2-2,TRBV19,CASSIGGNTGELFF
NA,TRBJ1-1,TRBV18,CASSPGSGNTEAFF
few,TRBJ1-4,TRBV5-1,CASSQGRGKDEKLFF
NA,TRBJ2-7,TRBV25-1,CASRAGLAGAEQYF
NA,TRBJ2-5,TRBV28,CARSGLAEPQETQYF
NA,TRBJ1-4,TRBV6-6,CASRGTGAANEKLFF
NA,TRBJ2-7,TRBV2,CASREGTGRYEQYF
once,TRBJ2-7,TRBV5-6,CASSFGQTYSYEQYF